This T cell receptor beta chain was sequenced for a study of Ad26.COV2.S vaccination and SARS-CoV-2 variants. About the research overall: By the intramuscular route, Ad26.COV2.S was given once, or twice 56 days apart.

Treatment of the sample: approximately 18 received Ad26.COV2.S at low or high dose, single or two shots; 5 received placebo; per-sample allocation not given. Material that was analyzed had been drawn on day 63 after the first vaccine or placebo injection. As its vector, the vaccine had Ad26, which expressed Wuhan-strain SARS-CoV-2 spike. Libraries were prepared by immunoSEQ multiplex PCR; TCRdb keeps only in-frame clonotypes and omits some of them. The sample gives some 390,000 clones, 75% to 90% of which show up once; 3.5% is in the top ten. Looked up from germline, CDR1 is MDHEN and CDR2 is SYDVKM. The CDR3 consists of 15 residues. V was clipped by 3 bases and J by 4 bases; unmatched bases: 5. Regarding the study as a whole: Comparability of non-spike TCR breadth was observed across vaccine and placebo recipients. Vaccine recipients surpassed placebo recipients in spike-specific TCR breadth.

Turning to this clone: The target antigen is unknown.

Sequences were derived from peripheral blood, sampled in a trial of Ad26.COV2.S vaccine versus placebo. The chain employs TRBV28 and TRBJ2-1; 8 bases map to TRBD1. The receptor comes from a person between 18 and 59 years old who received the Ad26.COV2.S COVID-19 vaccine or a placebo. The CDR3 is CASSLRTGGYNEQFF. CDR3 in DNA: TGTGCCAGCAGTTTGCGAACAGGGGGTTACAATGAGCAGTTCTTC.